This T cell receptor (beta chain) emerged from a study of blood T cell repertoires in COVID-19. As for the study in general: Researchers got acute and convalescent COVID-19 samples from the United States, Italy and Spain. The cDNA or gDNA used as material had been derived from T cells, B-cell-depleted T cells, or PBMCs.

This clone was counted between two and nine times. In the original processing: Amplification from reference gene primers served as the basis for estimated nucleated cell counts. The assay was immunoSEQ multiplex PCR, and TCRdb's table has in-frame clones only and misses some. The V and J calls and clone size were taken over from that table, and D and trimming were inferred from the DNA. The sample carries around 30,000 clones, 84% recorded once. V lost 1 base to trimming and J lost 0 bases, with 10 bases between them. The CDR3 sequence is 16 residues long. Germline V gene sequence: CDR1 SSHAT, CDR2 FNYEAQ (reference sequence).

This sequence joins TRBV7-7 and TRBJ1-5, with D uncertain. The receptor was isolated from a human donor in a cohort sampled during active COVID-19. The specimen was peripheral blood. CDR3 sequence (DNA): TGTGCCAGCAGCTTAGGCCAGACTAATAGCAATCAGCCCCAGCATTTT. Protein sequence: CASSLGQTNSNQPQHF. The full variable domain, rest sourced from reference TRBV7-7 and TRBJ1-5, is GAGVSQSPRYKVTKRGQDVTLRCDPISSHATLYWYQQALGQGPEFLTYFNYEAQPDKSGLPSDRFSAERPEGSISTLTIQRTEQRDSAMYRCASSLGQTNSNQPQHFGDGTRLSIL.